Listed here is a single TCR beta chain. V lost 3 bases, J lost 4 bases, and 15 bases lay in between. Germline V lookup: CDR1 PRHDT, CDR2 FYEKMQ (reference sequence). This CDR3 contains 15 residues. As handled by the study authors: Estimates of nucleated cell counts were drawn from the amplification of reference gene primers. TCRdb's table, derived via immunoSEQ multiplex PCR, lists solely in-frame clones and lacks some. V, J and clone size were drawn from that table, and D and trimming were deduced from the DNA. The sample includes 200,000 to 250,000 clones, 88% of them seen just once. The data stem from a study of blood T cell repertoires in COVID-19.

Sample: PBMCs or T cells enriched from blood (not recorded which). This receptor was taken from a woman in her twenties or thirties who had been exposed to COVID-19. This chain connects TRBV13 to TRBJ1-2; D possibly corresponds to TRBD1 (5 bases). The CDR3 loop is CASSFSSTGSYGYTF. Written as DNA, the CDR3 is TGTGCCAGCAGCTTTTCATCAACAGGTTCCTATGGCTACACCTTC. Full variable domain (remainder filled in from reference TRBV13 and TRBJ1-2): AAGVIQSPRHLIKEKRETATLKCYPIPRHDTVYWYQQGPGQDPQFLISFYEKMQSDKGSIPDRFSAQQFSDYHSELNMSSLELGDSALYFCASSFSSTGSYGYTFGSGTRLTVV.